The source of this T cell receptor beta chain is a study of T cells in Graves' hyperthyroidism and ophthalmopathy. This CDR3 has 17 residues. Trimming took 5 bases from V and 0 from J, leaving 18 bases between them. CDR1 is MNHEY and CDR2 is SMNVEV in the germline V gene (reference sequence). RNA transcripts yielded amplified TCR beta CDR3 regions. During a first-round RT-PCR of the TCR CDR3, the HTBI primer set was used. MiXCR was run by TCRdb on the multiplex PCR reads, yielding one entry per CDR3 protein. The data contain more than 350,000 distinct CDR3 sequences, approximately 14% of them seen just once; the ten biggest clones take up around 20%. There are many counts of this clonotype. The antigen is unknown. Overall study findings and caveats: The majority of expanded thyroid clonotypes above 0.001 also appeared in blood.

Clinical Activity Scores of at least 3, NOSPECS grades of at least 4 and durations under 3 months characterized ophthalmopathy patients. Not enrolled were patients with uncontrolled infection, other autoimmune disease, pregnancy or lactation. Diagnosis rested on symptoms, serum thyroxine and TRAb, thyroid ultrasound, and orbital computed tomography. Sequenced material: blood. The rearrangement links TRBV27 to TRBJ2-3; D gene unclear. This TCR derives from a woman aged 60-75 years with Graves' ophthalmopathy. The DNA of the CDR3 is TGTGCCAGCAGTGCTCGCGGCCCGTTCCAGAGCACAGATACGCAGTATTTT. Its protein product is CASSARGPFQSTDTQYF.